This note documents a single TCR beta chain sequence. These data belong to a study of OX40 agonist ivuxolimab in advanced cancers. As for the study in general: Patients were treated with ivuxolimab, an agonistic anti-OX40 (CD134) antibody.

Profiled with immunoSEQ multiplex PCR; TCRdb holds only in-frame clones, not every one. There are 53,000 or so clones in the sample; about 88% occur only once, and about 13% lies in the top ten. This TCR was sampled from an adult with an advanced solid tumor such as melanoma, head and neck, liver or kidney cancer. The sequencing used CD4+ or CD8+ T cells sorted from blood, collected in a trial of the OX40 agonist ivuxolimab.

As DNA, the CDR3 is TGTGCCAGCAGTTACTCTGGCAGCCAAGAGACCCAGTACTTC. It yields the protein CASSYSGSQETQYF. The V gene is TRBV6-5, the J gene TRBJ2-5; D unresolved. The germline gives CDR1 MNHEY, CDR2 SVGAGI. The CDR3 is 14 amino acids. V lost 0 bases and J lost 1, with 6 bases in between.